The 14 T cell receptor beta chains below come from one sample, sequenced in a study of blood T cell repertoires in COVID-19. Measured with immunoSEQ multiplex PCR; TCRdb has only the in-frame clones, and not every one. Among 180,000 or so clones listed, approximately 86% were seen once. The sample was peripheral blood. These TCRs come from an elderly woman with acute or convalescent COVID-19.

The chain couples TRBV25-1 to TRBJ2-5; D might be TRBD1 (5 bases). The CDR3 length is 14 residues. Germline-derived CDR1 and CDR2 are MGHDK and SYGVNS. V dropped 5 bases and J dropped 1 base, with 11 bases sitting between them. The DNA for the CDR3 is TGTGCCAGCAGTTTCCGACAGCCCCAAGAGACCCAGTACTTC. As protein: CASSFRQPQETQYF.

The chain couples TRBV3-1 (or the pseudogene TRBV3-2) to TRBJ2-1; the match to TRBD2 covers 9 bases. The CDR3 runs 19 residues. Trimming cost V 3 bases and J 2 bases; bases outside gene matches: 14. Germline V gene sequence: CDR1 LGHDT, CDR2 YNNKEL (reference sequence). In DNA, the CDR3 is TGTGCCAGCAGCCATGGCCTTCTTAGCGGGGGAGTGCCCTACAATGAGCAGTTCTTC. It translates to CASSHGLLSGGVPYNEQFF.

The rearrangement uses TRBV5-1 and TRBJ2-7; 14 bases are shared with TRBD2. The V and J ends lost 1 base and 10 bases, in that order; junction bases with no gene match: 16. CDR1 and CDR2 (germline): SGHRS, YFSETQ. The CDR3 covers 18 residues. The CDR3 sequence: CASSLSGLAGAPAGRQYF. CDR3 bases: TGCGCCAGCAGCTTGTCGGGACTAGCGGGGGCCCCCGCCGGGAGACAGTACTTC.

The J gene is TRBJ2-6, the V gene TRBV9, with 10 bases identical to TRBD1. Per the germline V gene, CDR1 is SGDLS and CDR2 is YYNGEE. The CDR3 runs to 19 residues. V lost 4 bases and J lost 2; bases outside the gene matches: 12. The CDR3 region is CASSLSGGQGTTGANVLTF. The CDR3 DNA is TGTGCCAGCAGCTTAAGCGGGGGACAGGGGACGACTGGGGCCAACGTCCTGACTTTC.

The chain uses TRBV29-1 and TRBJ1-1; 7 bases are a match to TRBD1. This CDR3 region has 13 residues. V was clipped by 4 bases and J by 3 bases; unmatched bases: 5. CDR1 is SQVTM and CDR2 is ANQGSEA in the germline V gene. CDR3 amino acids: CSVGEGAHTEAFF. CDR3 nucleotides: TGCAGCGTTGGTGAGGGGGCACACACTGAAGCTTTCTTT.

The rearrangement joins TRBV2 to TRBJ1-6; 8 nucleotides match TRBD1. V shed 8 bases and J 6 bases; nucleotides not matched to a gene: 3. The germline V gene has CDR1 SNHLY and CDR2 FYNNEI. This CDR3 spans 13 amino acids. The CDR3 DNA sequence: TGTGCCAGCTCCACAGGGGGTAATTCACCCCTCCACTTT. This codes for CASSTGGNSPLHF. The full variable domain, in which reference TRBV2 and TRBJ1-6 provide the parts outside the CDR3, is EPEVTQTPSHQVTQMGQEVILRCVPISNHLYFYWYRQILGQKVEFLVSFYNNEISEKSEIFDDQFSVERPDGSNFTLKIRSTKLEDSAMYFCASSTGGNSPLHFGNGTRLTVT.

This clone was counted once. The chain links TRBV30 to TRBJ1-5; D is undetermined. V was shortened by 1 base and J by 4 bases, with 11 bases between the two germline ends. The CDR3 covers 14 residues. The V gene's germline CDR1 is GTSNPN and CDR2 SVGIG (reference sequence). The CDR3 bases are TGTGCCTGGAGTGACCGGTCTTTTAATCAGCCCCAGCATTTT. Its translation: CAWSDRSFNQPQHF.

The gene calls are TRBV5-1 and TRBJ1-4; D unclear. V dropped 0 bases and J dropped 8 bases, with 11 bases sitting between them. The length of the CDR3 is 14 residues. Germline V gives CDR1 SGHRS, CDR2 YFSETQ. CDR3 in DNA: TGCGCCAGCAGCTTGGCCGGGGTCGGGGAAAAACTGTTTTTT. Amino acid sequence: CASSLAGVGEKLFF.

The chain couples TRBV9 to TRBJ2-7; D perhaps matches TRBD2 (6 bases). CDR3 length: 14 amino acids. V shed 3 bases and J shed 1 base, with 11 bases lying between them. Germline assignment: CDR1 SGDLS and CDR2 YYNGEE. DNA of the CDR3: TGTGCCAGCAGCGAGGGGACTCGTTCCTACGAGCAGTACTTC. Protein: CASSEGTRSYEQYF.

The chain carries TRBV6-5 and TRBJ1-5; TRBD1 agrees at 8 bases. This CDR3 is 15 amino acids long. The germline gives CDR1 MNHEY, CDR2 SVGAGI. The V and J ends lost 6 bases and 5 bases, in that order; junction bases with no gene match: 9. The CDR3: CASSPDRGRDQPQHF. Written as DNA, the CDR3 is TGTGCCAGCAGCCCCGACAGGGGAAGGGATCAGCCCCAGCATTTT.

The chain is built from TRBV7-3 and TRBJ1-1; the D gene is possibly TRBD1 (5 bases). Per the germline V gene, CDR1 is SGHTA and CDR2 is FQGTGA. Trimming shortened V by 5 bases and J by 4 bases, and 11 bases separated the two germline ends. The CDR3 spans 13 residues. Here the CDR3 DNA reads TGTGCCAGCAGCCTGACTAGGGGCACTGAAGCTTTCTTT. Protein sequence: CASSLTRGTEAFF.

The V call is TRBV5-6, the J call TRBJ2-3, with D maybe TRBD2 (6 bases). V was clipped by 2 bases and J by 3 bases, with 10 bases between them. This CDR3 region has 14 residues. Germline CDR1 is SGHDT and CDR2 is YYEEEE. CDR3 loop: CASSFMAGTDTQYF. As DNA, the CDR3 is TGTGCCAGCAGCTTCATGGCGGGGACAGATACGCAGTATTTT.

The chain recombines TRBV9 with TRBJ2-7; maybe TRBD2 (6 bases). CDR1 and CDR2 from the germline V gene are SGDLS and YYNGEE. The CDR3 sequence is 12 residues long. Trimming removed 3 bases at V and 7 bases at J, with 11 bases between. The CDR3 nucleotides read TGTGCCAGCAGCGGGAGGGCTGGTGAGCAGTACTTC. Protein product: CASSGRAGEQYF.

J is TRBJ1-3 and V is TRBV11-3, with TRBD1 identical over 8 bases. The V segment lost 3 bases and the J segment 1 base; nucleotides outside the gene matches: 2. CDR1 is SGHNT and CDR2 is YENEEA in the germline V gene. CDR3 length equals 15 residues. The CDR3 DNA sequence: TGTGCCAGCAGCTTGGGGACAGGATCTGGAAACACCATATATTTT. Its translation: CASSLGTGSGNTIYF. Full variable domain (rest looked up from reference TRBV11-3 and TRBJ1-3): EAGVVQSPRYKIIEKKQPVAFWCNPISGHNTLYWYLQNLGQGPELLIRYENEEAVDDSQLPKDRFSAERLKGVDSTLKIQPAELGDSAVYLCASSLGTGSGNTIYFGEGSWLTVV.